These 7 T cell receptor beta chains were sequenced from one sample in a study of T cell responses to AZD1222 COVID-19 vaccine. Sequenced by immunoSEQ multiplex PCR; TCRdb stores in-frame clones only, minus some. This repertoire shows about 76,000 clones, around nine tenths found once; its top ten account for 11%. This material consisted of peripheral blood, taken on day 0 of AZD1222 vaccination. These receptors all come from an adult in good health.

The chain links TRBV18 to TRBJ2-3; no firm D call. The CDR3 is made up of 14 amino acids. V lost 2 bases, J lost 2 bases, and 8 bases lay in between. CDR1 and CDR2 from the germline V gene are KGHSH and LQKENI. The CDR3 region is CASSPSTVTDTQYF. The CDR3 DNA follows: TGTGCCAGCTCACCATCAACAGTCACAGATACGCAGTATTTT.

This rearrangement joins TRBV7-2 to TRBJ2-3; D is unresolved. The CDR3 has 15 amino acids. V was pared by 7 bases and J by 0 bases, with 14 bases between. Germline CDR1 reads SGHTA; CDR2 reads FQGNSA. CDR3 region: CASTKTTSSTDTQYF. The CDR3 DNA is TGTGCCAGCACCAAGACCACCTCCAGCACAGATACGCAGTATTTT. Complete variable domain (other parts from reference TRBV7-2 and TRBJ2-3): GAGVSQSPSNKVTEKGKDVELRCDPISGHTALYWYRQSLGQGLEFLIYFQGNSAPDKSGLPSDRFSAERTGGSVSTLTIQRTQQEDSAVYLCASTKTTSSTDTQYFGPGTRLTVL.

The CDR3 nucleotides read TGTGCCCTCTGGATTGGGCTCGAAGAGCAGTACGTC. It codes for CALWIGLEEQYV. The gene calls are TRBV24-1 and TRBJ2-7; D is unclear. The CDR3 covers 12 residues. In germline, CDR1 is KGHDR, CDR2 SFDVKD. V was trimmed by 12 bases and J by 7 bases, leaving 18 bases between them.

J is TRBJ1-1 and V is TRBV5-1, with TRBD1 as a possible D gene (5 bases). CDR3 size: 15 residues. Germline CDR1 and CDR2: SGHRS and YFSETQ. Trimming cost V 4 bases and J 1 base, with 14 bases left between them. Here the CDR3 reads CASSPTGQQNTEAFF. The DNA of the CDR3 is TGCGCCAGCAGCCCCACGGGGCAGCAGAACACTGAAGCTTTCTTT.

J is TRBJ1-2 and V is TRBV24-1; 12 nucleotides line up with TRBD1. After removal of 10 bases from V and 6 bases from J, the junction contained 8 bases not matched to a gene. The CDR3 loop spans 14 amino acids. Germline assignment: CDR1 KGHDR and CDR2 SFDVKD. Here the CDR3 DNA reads TGTGCCACAGGGACAGGGGGCAACTCGGATGGCTACACCTTC. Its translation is CATGTGGNSDGYTF.

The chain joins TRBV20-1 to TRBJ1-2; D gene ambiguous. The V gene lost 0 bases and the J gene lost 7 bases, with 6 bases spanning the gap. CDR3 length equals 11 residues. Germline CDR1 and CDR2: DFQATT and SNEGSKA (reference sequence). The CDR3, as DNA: TGCAGTGCTAGAGATATTCGTGGCTACACCTTC. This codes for CSARDIRGYTF.

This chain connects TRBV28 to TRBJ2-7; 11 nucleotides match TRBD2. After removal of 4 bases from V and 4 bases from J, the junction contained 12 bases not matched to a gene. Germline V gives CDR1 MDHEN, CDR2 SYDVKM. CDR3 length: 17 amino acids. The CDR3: CASSSLRDSGRVYEQYF. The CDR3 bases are TGTGCCAGCAGTTCACTTAGGGATAGCGGGAGGGTATACGAGCAGTACTTC.